One and the same sample provided the 9 T cell receptor beta chains below, sequenced in a study of blood T cell repertoires in COVID-19. The table came from immunoSEQ multiplex PCR; TCRdb's copy has only in-frame clones and leaves some out. The table has some 300,000 clones, approximately 86% seen once; the top ten hold roughly 2.3%. The sequencing input was peripheral blood. The receptors come from a man younger than 35 with active or convalescent COVID-19.

The genes are TRBV28 and TRBJ2-5; 16 bases match TRBD2. Per the germline V gene, CDR1 is MDHEN and CDR2 is SYDVKM. Trimming at V came to 9 bases and at J to 3 bases, leaving 10 bases not matched to a gene. This CDR3 region has 17 residues. The CDR3 nucleotides are TGTGCCAGTAAGGGACTAGCGGGAGGGCCGAGAGAAGAGACCCAGTACTTC. It specifies CASKGLAGGPREETQYF.

This clone has a single count. The chain links TRBV25-1 to TRBJ1-2; D may be TRBD1 (5 bases). The CDR3 is 13 residues long. V lost 4 bases and J 8 bases, leaving 14 bases between the germline ends. The germline gives CDR1 MGHDK, CDR2 SYGVNS. The CDR3 sequence is CASSGAGFMGYTF. CDR3 coding DNA: TGTGCCAGCAGTGGAGCAGGGTTTATGGGCTACACCTTC.

The J gene is TRBJ1-6, the V gene TRBV25-1; D is unresolved. In germline, CDR1 is MGHDK, CDR2 SYGVNS. The CDR3 runs 15 residues. Trimming took off 1 base at V and 7 bases at J, with 11 bases between the two ends. In nucleotides, the CDR3 is TGTGCCAGCAGTGAATCCGGAACGGGGAATTCACCCCTCCACTTT. This encodes CASSESGTGNSPLHF.

V is TRBV5-4 and J is TRBJ2-1; tentative D call: TRBD2 (6 bases). CDR3 length: 14 amino acids. V was cut by 4 bases and J by 6 bases, with 14 bases left in between. CDR1 is SGHNT, CDR2 YYREEE, per germline (reference sequence). In DNA, the CDR3 is TGTGCCAGCAGCCCCACGCGGGGCCGCAATGAGCAGTTCTTC. Translating gives CASSPTRGRNEQFF.

Only one count was recorded for this clone. The rearrangement links TRBV28 to TRBJ1-6; D might be TRBD1 (6 bases). With 8 bases removed from V and 10 bases from J, the gap between germline ends came to 18 bases. The CDR3 sequence is 14 residues long. Germline V gene sequence: CDR1 MDHEN, CDR2 SYDVKM. The CDR3 is CASGPQGLGSPLHF. For the CDR3, the DNA is TGTGCCAGCGGGCCGCAGGGGCTTGGGTCACCCCTCCACTTT. Using reference TRBV28 and TRBJ1-6 for the parts outside the CDR3, the full variable domain is DVKVTQSSRYLVKRTGEKVFLECVQDMDHENMFWYRQDPGLGLRLIYFSYDVKMKEKGDIPEGYSVSREKKERFSLILESASTNQTSMYLCASGPQGLGSPLHFGNGTRLTVT.

This chain joins TRBV2 and TRBJ2-7; D might be TRBD1 (5 bases). The CDR3 consists of 12 residues. Germline CDR1 and CDR2: SNHLY and FYNNEI. Trimming stripped 6 bases from V and 3 bases from J, with 9 bases between. This CDR3 reads CASSLDNYEQYF. In nucleotides, the CDR3 is TGTGCCAGCAGCTTGGACAACTACGAGCAGTACTTC.

This rearrangement joins TRBV4-3 to TRBJ2-3; 7 positions agree with TRBD1. From germline, CDR1 is LGHNA and CDR2 YSLEER. With V trimmed by 2 bases and J by 6 bases, 5 bases remained unmatched. The CDR3 sequence is 14 residues long. This chain's CDR3 is CASSQRTGTDTQYF. The CDR3 coding sequence is TGCGCCAGCAGCCAACGGACAGGTACGGATACGCAGTATTTT.

This chain connects TRBV5-3 to TRBJ1-2; 9 nucleotides agree with TRBD1. TRBV5-3 is known as an ORF, though its function is uncertain. V was clipped by 3 bases and J by 7 bases; unmatched bases: 22. The CDR3 runs to 19 residues. CDR3 nucleotide sequence: TGTGCCAGAAGCTCCCGAAAAGTCCCGGGACAGGGTCTGTGTGGTGGCTACACCTTC. Translation gives CARSSRKVPGQGLCGGYTF.

V gene TRBV21-1 combines with J gene TRBJ2-7; the table assigns TRBD1, which was not confirmed against the DNA. TRBV21-1 is noted as a pseudogene. CDR3 length equals 14 residues. Here the CDR3 reads CASSTQGLEYEQYF. CDR3 DNA sequence: TGTGCCAGCAGCACACAGGGGTTGGAGTACGAGCAGTACTTC.